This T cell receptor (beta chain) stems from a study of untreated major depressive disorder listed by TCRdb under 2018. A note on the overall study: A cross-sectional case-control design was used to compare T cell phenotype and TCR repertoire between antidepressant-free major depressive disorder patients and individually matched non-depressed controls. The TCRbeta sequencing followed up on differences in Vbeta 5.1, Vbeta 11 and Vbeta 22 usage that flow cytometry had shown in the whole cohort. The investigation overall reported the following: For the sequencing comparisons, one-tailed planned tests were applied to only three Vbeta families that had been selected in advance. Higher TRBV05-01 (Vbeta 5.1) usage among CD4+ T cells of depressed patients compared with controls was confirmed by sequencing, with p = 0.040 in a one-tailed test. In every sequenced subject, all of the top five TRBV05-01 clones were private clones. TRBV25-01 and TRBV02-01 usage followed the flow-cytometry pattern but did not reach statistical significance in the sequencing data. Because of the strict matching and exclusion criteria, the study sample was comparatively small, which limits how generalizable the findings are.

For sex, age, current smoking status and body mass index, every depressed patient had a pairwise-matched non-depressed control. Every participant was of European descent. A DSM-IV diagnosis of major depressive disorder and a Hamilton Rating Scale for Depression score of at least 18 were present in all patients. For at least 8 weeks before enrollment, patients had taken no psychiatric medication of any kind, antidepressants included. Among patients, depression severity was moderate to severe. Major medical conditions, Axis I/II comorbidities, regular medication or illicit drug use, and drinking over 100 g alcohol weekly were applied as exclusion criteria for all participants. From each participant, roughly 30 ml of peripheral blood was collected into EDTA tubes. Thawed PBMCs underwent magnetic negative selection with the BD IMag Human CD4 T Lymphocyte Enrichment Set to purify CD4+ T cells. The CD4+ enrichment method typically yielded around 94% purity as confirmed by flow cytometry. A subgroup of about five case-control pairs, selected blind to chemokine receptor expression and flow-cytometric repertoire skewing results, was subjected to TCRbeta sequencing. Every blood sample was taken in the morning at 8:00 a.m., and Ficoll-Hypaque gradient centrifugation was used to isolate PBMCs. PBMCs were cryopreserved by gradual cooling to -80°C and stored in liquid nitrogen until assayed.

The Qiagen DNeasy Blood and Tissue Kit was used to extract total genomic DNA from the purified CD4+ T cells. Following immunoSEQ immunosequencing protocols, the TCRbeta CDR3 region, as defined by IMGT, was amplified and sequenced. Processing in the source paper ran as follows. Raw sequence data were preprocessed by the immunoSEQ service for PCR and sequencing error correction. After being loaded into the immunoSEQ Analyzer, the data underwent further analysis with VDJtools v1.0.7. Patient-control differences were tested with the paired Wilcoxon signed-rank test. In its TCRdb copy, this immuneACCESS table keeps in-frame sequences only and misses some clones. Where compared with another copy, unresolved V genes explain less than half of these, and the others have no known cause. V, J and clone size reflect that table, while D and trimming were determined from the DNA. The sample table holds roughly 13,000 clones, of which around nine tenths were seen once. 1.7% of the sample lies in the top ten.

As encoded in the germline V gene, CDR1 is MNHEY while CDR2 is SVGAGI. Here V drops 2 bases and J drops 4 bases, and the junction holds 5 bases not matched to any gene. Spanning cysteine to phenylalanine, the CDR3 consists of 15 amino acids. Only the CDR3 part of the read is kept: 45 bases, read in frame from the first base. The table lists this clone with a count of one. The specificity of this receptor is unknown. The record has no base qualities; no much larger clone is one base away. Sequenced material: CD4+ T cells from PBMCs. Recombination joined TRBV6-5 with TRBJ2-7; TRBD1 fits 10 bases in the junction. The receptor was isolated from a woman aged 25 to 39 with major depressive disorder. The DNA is TGTGCCAGCAGTTACCGGGACAGGGGTCAATACGAGCAGTACTTC. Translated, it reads CASSYRDRGQYEQYF.